The clone carrying this T cell receptor (beta chain) turned up a few times. Antigen specificity is unknown. TCRdb reanalysed the RT-PCR reads using MiXCR and keeps one entry per CDR3 protein. The repertoire holds hundreds of thousands of distinct CDR3 sequences, with under 15% as singletons. This sample is part of a study of response to subunit inactivated influenza vaccine. General study findings and limits: Few additional T cells are recruited per seasonal influenza vaccination, authors suggested.

The sequences come from PBMCs from blood, collected 35 to 45 days after vaccination. This sequence originates from a man aged 45 to 65 who received an inactivated influenza vaccine.

This CDR3 is CSAPGGLAGVKEQYF. CDR3 coding DNA: TGCAGTGCTCCTGGGGGGCTAGCGGGAGTAAAAGAGCAGTACTTC. The chain recombines TRBV20-1 with TRBJ2-7; 10 nucleotides match TRBD2. With 5 bases clipped from V and 7 bases from J, the junction kept 14 bases outside the gene matches. This CDR3 region has 15 residues. The germline CDR1 and CDR2 sequences are DFQATT and SNEGSKA (reference sequence).